The T cell receptor (beta chain) under discussion was sequenced for a study of response to subunit inactivated influenza vaccine. Findings of the study overall: With each seasonal influenza vaccination, the authors suggested, few new T cells are recruited.

The CDR3 sequence is 17 residues long. CDR1 and CDR2 (germline): SGDLS, YYNGEE. The V end lost 3 bases, the J end lost 2 bases, and 20 bases lay between the germline ends. MiXCR, run by TCRdb on the RT-PCR reads, gives a single entry per CDR3 protein. Of roughly 700,000 distinct CDR3 sequences detected, 14% appear once; the ten largest clones hold around 6.5%. With regard to this clonotype: What it binds is unknown.

J is TRBJ1-2 and V is TRBV9; D unclear. This clonotype originated in a man aged 50-59 years who received an inactivated influenza vaccine. Sequences were derived from PBMCs from blood, sampled around 14 days before vaccination. CDR3 loop: CASSAMTGHWSNYGYTF. For the CDR3, the DNA is TGTGCCAGCAGCGCAATGACCGGGCATTGGTCCAACTATGGCTACACCTTC.